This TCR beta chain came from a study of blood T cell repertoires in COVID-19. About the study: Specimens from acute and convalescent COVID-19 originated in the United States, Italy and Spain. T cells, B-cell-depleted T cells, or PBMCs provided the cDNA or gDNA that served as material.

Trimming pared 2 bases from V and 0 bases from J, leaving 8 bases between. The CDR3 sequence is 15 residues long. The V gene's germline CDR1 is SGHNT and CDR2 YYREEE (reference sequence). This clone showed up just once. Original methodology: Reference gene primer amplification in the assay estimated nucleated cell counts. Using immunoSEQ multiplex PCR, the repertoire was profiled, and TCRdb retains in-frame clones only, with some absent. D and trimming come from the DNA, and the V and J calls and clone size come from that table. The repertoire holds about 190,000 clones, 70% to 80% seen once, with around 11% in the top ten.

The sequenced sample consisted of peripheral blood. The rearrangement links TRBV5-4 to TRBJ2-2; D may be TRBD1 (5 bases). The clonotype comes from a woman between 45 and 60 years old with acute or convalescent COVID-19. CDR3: CASSFARANTGELFF. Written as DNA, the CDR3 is TGTGCCAGCAGCTTTGCCAGGGCGAACACCGGGGAGCTGTTTTTT.